These 3 T cell receptor beta chains originate from one sample sequenced in a study of OX40 agonist ivuxolimab in advanced cancers. The method was immunoSEQ multiplex PCR; TCRdb's version includes in-frame clones alone and lacks a portion of them. The table has 65,000 to 70,000 clones, about 82% seen once. The material was CD4+ or CD8+ T cells sorted from blood, obtained in a trial of the OX40 agonist ivuxolimab. The receptors derive from an adult with an advanced solid tumor such as melanoma, head and neck, liver or kidney cancer.

J is TRBJ1-1 and V is TRBV7-6, with D maybe TRBD1 (6 bases). The CDR3 runs 13 residues. The germline gives CDR1 SGHVS, CDR2 FNYEAQ. V lost 5 bases to trimming and J lost 3 bases, with 10 bases between them. CDR3 in DNA: TGTGCCAGCAGCCCGGACAGATACACTGAAGCTTTCTTT. This encodes CASSPDRYTEAFF.

The chain uses TRBV28 and TRBJ1-5; tentatively, D is TRBD1 (5 bases). The CDR3 contains 14 residues. Trimming took off 6 bases at V and 0 bases at J, with 9 bases between the two ends. CDR1 MDHEN and CDR2 SYDVKM come from the germline V gene. Written as DNA, the CDR3 is TGTGCCAGCAGCCAGGGTGGTAGCAATCAGCCCCAGCATTTT. Encoded protein: CASSQGGSNQPQHF.

The chain employs TRBV10-3 and TRBJ2-3, with TRBD2 matching over 12 bases. The CDR3 runs to 16 residues. The germline V gene has CDR1 ENHRY and CDR2 SYGVKD. Germline trimming cut 6 bases from V and 6 bases from J; bases unmatched to any gene: 10. CDR3 amino acids: CAISSASGGAPDTQYF. The CDR3 DNA sequence: TGTGCCATCAGCTCAGCTAGCGGGGGGGCCCCCGATACGCAGTATTTT.